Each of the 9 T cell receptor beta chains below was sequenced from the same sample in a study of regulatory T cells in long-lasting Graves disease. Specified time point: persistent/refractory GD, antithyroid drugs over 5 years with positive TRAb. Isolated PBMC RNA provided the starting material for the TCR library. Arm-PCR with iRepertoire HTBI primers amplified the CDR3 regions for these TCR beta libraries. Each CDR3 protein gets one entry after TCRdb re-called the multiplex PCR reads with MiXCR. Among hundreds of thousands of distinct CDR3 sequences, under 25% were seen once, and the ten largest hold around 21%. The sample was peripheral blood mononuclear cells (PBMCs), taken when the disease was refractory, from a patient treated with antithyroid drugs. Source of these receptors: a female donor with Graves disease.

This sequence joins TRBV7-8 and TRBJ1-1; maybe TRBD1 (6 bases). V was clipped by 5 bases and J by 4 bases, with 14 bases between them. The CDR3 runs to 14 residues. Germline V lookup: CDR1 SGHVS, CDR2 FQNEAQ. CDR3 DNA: TGTGCCAGCAGCCTGAGACAGGCCCTCACTGAAGCTTTCTTT. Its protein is CASSLRQALTEAFF. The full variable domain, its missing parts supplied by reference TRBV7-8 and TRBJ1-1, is GAGVSQSPRYKVAKRGQDVALRCDPISGHVSLFWYQQALGQGPEFLTYFQNEAQLDKSGLPSDRFFAERPEGSVSTLKIQRTQQEDSAVYLCASSLRQALTEAFFGQGTRLTVV.

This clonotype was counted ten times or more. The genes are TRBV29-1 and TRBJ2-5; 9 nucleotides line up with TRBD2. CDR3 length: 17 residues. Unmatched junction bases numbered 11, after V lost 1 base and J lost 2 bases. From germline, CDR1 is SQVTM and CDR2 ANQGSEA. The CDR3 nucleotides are TGCAGCGTTGAAGGGATTGGCGGGAGGGGGATACAAGAGACCCAGTACTTC. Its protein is CSVEGIGGRGIQETQYF.

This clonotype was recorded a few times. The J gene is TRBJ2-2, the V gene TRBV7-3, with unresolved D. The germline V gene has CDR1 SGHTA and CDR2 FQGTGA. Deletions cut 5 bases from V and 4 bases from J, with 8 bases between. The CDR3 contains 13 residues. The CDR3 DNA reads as TGTGCCAGCAGCCGCAGCGCCACCGGGGAGCTGTTTTTT. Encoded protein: CASSRSATGELFF.

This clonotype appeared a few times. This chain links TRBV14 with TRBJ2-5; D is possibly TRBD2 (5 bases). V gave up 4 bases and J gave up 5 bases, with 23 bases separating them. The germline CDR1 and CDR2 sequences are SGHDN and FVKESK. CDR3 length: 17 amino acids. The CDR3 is CASSREGFGLAWETQYF. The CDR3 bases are TGTGCCAGCAGCCGAGAGGGATTCGGGCTAGCCTGGGAGACCCAGTACTTC.

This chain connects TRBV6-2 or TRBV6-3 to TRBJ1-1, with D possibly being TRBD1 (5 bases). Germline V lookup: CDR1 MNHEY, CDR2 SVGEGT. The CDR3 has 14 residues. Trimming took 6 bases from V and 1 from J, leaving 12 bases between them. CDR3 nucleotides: TGTGCCAGCAGCAGGGACCGGAGGAACACTGAAGCTTTCTTT. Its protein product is CASSRDRRNTEAFF.

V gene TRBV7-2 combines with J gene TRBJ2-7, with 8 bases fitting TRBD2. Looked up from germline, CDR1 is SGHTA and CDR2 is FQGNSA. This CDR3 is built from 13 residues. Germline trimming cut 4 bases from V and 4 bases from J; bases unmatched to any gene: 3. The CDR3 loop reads CASSSTSGYEQYF. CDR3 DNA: TGTGCCAGCAGCTCCACTAGCGGATACGAGCAGTACTTC.

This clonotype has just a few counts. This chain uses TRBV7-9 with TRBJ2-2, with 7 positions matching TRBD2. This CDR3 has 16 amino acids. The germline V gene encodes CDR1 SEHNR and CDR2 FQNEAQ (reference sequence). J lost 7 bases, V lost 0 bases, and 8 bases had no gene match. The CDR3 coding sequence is TGTGCCAGCAGCTTAGCGCGACGACTAGCTGGCGGGGAGCTGTTTTTT. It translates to CASSLARRLAGGELFF.

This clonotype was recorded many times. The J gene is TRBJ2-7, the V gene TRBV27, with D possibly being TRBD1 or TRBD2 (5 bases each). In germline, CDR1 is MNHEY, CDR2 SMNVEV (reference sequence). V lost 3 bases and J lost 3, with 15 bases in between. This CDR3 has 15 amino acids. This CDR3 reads CASSFASGTIYEQYF. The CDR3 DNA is TGTGCCAGCAGTTTCGCTTCCGGGACCATCTACGAGCAGTACTTC.

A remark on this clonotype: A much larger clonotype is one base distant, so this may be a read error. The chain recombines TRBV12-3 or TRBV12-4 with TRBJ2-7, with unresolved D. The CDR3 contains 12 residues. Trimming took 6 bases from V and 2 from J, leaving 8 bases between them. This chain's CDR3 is CASRSLPYEQYF. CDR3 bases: TGTGCCAGCAGGTCCCTCCCCTACGAGCAGTACTTC.